This T cell receptor beta chain was recovered during a study of T cells in localized non-small cell lung cancer. This clone was picked up a small number of times. Some clones are missing from TCRdb's copy, which holds only in-frame ones; the method was immunoSEQ multiplex PCR. The sample holds almost 40,000 clones, 70% to 80% seen once. The ends lost 4 bases at V and 3 bases at J; junction bases unmatched: 7. The CDR3 runs 16 residues. The V gene's germline CDR1 is LNHDA and CDR2 SQIVND (reference sequence). The sequence was obtained from a woman between 40 and 69 years old with stage II squamous cell lung carcinoma. The material was PBMCs, obtained before any cancer treatment. V gene TRBV19 combines with J gene TRBJ2-1, with 9 bases fitting TRBD2. The CDR3 region has the DNA TGTGCCAGTAGTAAATCGGGGACTAGCAGCTACAATGAGCAGTTCTTC. This gives the protein CASSKSGTSSYNEQFF.